The present T cell receptor beta chain was sequenced within a study of cytomegalovirus exposure and HLA in healthy donors. Per germline, CDR1 MRHNA and CDR2 SNTAGT. The CDR3 length is 15 residues. Trimming cost V 4 bases and J 7 bases; bases outside gene matches: 6. The PCR employed 60 Vbeta primers together with 13 Jbeta primers. Measured with immunoSEQ multiplex PCR; TCRdb has only the in-frame clones, and not every one. The table records some 210,000 clones, about four fifths of them present only once. The sequence was collected from a woman between 45 and 65 years old in good health and CMV-seropositive. The rearrangement uses TRBV6-4 and TRBJ1-6; 8 bases align to TRBD1. The specimen was PBMCs. The CDR3 sequence: CASSVFQGANSPLHF. The CDR3 bases are TGTGCCAGCAGTGTCTTTCAGGGGGCAAATTCACCCCTCCACTTT.